Presented here are 4 T cell receptor beta chains from one specimen sequenced in a study of cytomegalovirus exposure and HLA in healthy donors. PCR employed 60 Vbeta and 13 Jbeta primers. TCRdb's copy holds only in-frame clones and misses some; the assay was immunoSEQ multiplex PCR. The sample lists some 150,000 clones; 70% to 80% were seen once. What was sequenced was PBMCs. Receptors were obtained from a man aged 55-75 years in good health and CMV-seronegative.

This clone was seen just once. In DNA form, the CDR3 reads TGCGCCAGCAGCATAACAGGGGTTCCCATCACCGGGGAGCTGTTTTTT. As protein: CASSITGVPITGELFF. The genes are TRBV5-1 and TRBJ2-2, with 7 bases fitting TRBD1. Germline CDR1 SGHRS, CDR2 YFSETQ. There are 16 residues in the CDR3. J was trimmed by 4 bases and V by 4 bases; bases with no gene match: 10.

The chain couples TRBV19 to TRBJ2-1; D is unresolved. Germline CDR1 and CDR2: LNHDA and SQIVND (reference sequence). V shed 2 bases and J shed 9 bases, with 14 bases lying between them. The CDR3 contains 14 residues. Written as DNA, the CDR3 is TGTGCCAGTAGTATAAGGTCGGCAGCAGGTGAGCAGTTCTTC. The encoded protein is CASSIRSAAGEQFF.

This chain connects TRBV10-3 to TRBJ1-1; TRBD1 matches 8 bases. J gave up 11 bases and V 7 bases, and 9 bases lay outside the gene matches. Germline V lookup: CDR1 ENHRY, CDR2 SYGVKD. The CDR3 has 12 residues. The CDR3 region has the DNA TGTGCCATCACCTTGGGGAGACAGGGGGCTTTCTTT. Its protein is CAITLGRQGAFF.

The chain links TRBV7-2 to TRBJ2-3; perhaps TRBD2 as D (7 bases). Germline V gives CDR1 SGHTA, CDR2 FQGNSA. The CDR3 spans 14 residues. V shed 7 bases and J shed 2 bases, with 13 bases lying between them. The CDR3 here is CASKGGVVTDTQYF. The CDR3 bases are TGTGCCAGCAAAGGGGGGGTTGTCACAGATACGCAGTATTTT.